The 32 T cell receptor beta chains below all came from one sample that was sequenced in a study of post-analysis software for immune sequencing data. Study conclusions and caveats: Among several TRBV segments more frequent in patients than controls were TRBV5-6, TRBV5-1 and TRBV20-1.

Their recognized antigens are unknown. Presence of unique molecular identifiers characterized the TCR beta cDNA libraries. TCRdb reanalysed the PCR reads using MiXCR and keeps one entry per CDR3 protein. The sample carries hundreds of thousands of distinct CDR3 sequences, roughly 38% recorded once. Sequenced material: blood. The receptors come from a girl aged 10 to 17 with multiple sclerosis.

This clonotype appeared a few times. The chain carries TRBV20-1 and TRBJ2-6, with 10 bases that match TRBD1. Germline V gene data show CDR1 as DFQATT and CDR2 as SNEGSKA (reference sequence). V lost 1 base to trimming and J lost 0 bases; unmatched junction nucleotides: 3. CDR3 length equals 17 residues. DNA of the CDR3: TGCAGTGCTAGAGGACAGGGGGCCGGCTCTGGGGCCAACGTCCTGACTTTC. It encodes CSARGQGAGSGANVLTF.

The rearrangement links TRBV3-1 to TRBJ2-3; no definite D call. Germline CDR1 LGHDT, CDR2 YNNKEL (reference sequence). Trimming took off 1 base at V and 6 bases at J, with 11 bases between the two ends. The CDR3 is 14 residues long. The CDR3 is CASSQVLVLDTQYF. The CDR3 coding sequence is TGTGCCAGCAGCCAAGTGCTAGTTTTGGATACGCAGTATTTT.

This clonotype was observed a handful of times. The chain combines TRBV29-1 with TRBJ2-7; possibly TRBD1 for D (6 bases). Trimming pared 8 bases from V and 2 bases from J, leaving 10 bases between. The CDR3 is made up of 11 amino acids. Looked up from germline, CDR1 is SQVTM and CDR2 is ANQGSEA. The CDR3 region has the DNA TGCAGCATCCGGACAGCCTACGAGCAGTACTTC. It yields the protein CSIRTAYEQYF.

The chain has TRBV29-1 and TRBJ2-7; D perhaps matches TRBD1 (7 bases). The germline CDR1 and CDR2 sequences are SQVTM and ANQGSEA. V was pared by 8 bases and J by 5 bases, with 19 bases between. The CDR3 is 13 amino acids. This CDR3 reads CSTRGDSLDEQYF. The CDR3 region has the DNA TGCAGCACCAGGGGGGACTCCTTGGACGAGCAGTACTTC.

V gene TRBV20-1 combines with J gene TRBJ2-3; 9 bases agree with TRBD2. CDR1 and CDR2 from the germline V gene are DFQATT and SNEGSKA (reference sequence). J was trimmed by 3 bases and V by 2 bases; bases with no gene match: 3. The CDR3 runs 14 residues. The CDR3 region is CSARIAGVTDTQYF. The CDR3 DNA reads TGCAGTGCTAGAATAGCGGGGGTGACAGATACGCAGTATTTT.

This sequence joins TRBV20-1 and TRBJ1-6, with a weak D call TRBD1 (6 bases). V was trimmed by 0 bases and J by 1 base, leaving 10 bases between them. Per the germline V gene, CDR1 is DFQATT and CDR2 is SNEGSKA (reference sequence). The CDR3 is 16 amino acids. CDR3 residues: CSARETGRSYNSPLHF. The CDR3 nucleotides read TGCAGTGCTAGAGAAACAGGGAGATCCTATAATTCACCCCTCCACTTT.

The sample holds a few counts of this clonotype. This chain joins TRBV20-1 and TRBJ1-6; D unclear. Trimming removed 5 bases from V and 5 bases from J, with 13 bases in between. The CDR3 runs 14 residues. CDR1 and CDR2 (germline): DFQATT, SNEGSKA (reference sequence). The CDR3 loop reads CSASRGPNNSPLHF. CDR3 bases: TGCAGTGCTTCACGCGGGCCGAATAATTCACCCCTCCACTTT.

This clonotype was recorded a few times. DNA of the CDR3: TGCAGCGTCACCGGGACAGTTATATTCCTTGAAGAGACCCAGTACTTC. Encoded protein: CSVTGTVIFLEETQYF. The chain uses TRBV29-1 and TRBJ2-5; TRBD1 aligns across 7 bases. In germline, CDR1 is SQVTM, CDR2 ANQGSEA. The CDR3 runs to 16 residues. V trimming: 6 bases; J trimming: 3 bases; junction bases outside the gene matches: 16. The whole variable domain, filled in from reference TRBV29-1 and TRBJ2-5, reads SAVISQKPSRDICQRGTSLTIQCQVDSQVTMMFWYRQQPGQSLTLIATANQGSEATYESGFVIDKFPISRPNLTFSTLTVSNMSPEDSSIYLCSVTGTVIFLEETQYFGPGTRLLVL.

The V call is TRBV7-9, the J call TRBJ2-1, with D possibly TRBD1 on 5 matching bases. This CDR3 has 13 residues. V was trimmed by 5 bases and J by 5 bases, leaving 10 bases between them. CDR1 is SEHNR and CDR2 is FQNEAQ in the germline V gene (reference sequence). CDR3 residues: CASSPTENNEQFF. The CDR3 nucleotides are TGTGCCAGCAGCCCGACAGAGAACAATGAGCAGTTCTTC.

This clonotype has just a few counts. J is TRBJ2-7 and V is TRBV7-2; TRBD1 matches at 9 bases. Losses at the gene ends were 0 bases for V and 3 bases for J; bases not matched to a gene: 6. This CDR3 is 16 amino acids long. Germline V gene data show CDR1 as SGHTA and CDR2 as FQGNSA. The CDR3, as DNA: TGTGCCAGCAGCTTAGCGCTAACAGGGGGCGGCTACGAGCAGTACTTC. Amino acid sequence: CASSLALTGGGYEQYF.

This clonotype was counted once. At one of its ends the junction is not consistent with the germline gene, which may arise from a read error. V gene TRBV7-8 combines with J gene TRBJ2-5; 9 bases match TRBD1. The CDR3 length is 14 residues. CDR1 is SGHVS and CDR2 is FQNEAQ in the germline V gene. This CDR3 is CASSSHRGQETRYF. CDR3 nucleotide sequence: TGTGCCAGCAGCTCGCACAGGGGGCAGGAGACCCGGTACTTC.

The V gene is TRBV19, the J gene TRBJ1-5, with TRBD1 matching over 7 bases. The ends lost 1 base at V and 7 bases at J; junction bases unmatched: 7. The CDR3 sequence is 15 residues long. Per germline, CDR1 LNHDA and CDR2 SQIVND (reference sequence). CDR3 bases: TGTGCCAGTAGTATAGCGACAGGGAATAGCCAGCCCCAGCATTTT. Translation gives CASSIATGNSQPQHF. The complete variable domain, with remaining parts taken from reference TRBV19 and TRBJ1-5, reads DGGITQSPKYLFRKEGQNVTLSCEQNLNHDAMYWYRQDPGQGLRLIYYSQIVNDFQKGDIAEGYSVSREKKESFPLTVTSAQKNPTAFYLCASSIATGNSQPQHFGDGTRLSIL.

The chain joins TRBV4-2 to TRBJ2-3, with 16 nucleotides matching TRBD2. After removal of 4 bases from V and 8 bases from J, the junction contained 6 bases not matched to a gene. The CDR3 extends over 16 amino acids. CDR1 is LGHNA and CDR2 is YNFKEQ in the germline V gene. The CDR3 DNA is TGTGCCAGCAGCCGTGGGACTAGCGGGGGGGAGGGTACGCAGTATTTT. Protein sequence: CASSRGTSGGEGTQYF.

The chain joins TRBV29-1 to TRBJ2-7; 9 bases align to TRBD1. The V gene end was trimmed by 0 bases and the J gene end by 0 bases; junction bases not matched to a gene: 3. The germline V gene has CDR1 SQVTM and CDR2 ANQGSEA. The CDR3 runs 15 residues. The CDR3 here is CSVEEGQGSSYEQYF. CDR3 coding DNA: TGCAGCGTTGAAGAGGGACAGGGTAGCTCCTACGAGCAGTACTTC.

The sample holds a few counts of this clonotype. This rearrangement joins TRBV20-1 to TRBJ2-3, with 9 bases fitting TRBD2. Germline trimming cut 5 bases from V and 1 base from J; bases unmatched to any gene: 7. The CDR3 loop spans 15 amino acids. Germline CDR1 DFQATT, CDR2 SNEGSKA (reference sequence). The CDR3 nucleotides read TGCAGTGCTCAGGATGGCGGGGGGGGCACAGATACGCAGTATTTT. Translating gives CSAQDGGGGTDTQYF.

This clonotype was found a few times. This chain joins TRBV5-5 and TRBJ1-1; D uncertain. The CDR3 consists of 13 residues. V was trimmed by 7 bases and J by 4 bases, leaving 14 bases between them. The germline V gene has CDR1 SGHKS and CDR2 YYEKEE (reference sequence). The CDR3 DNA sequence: TGTGCCAGCGCTCTTGAAGGAGGCACTGAAGCTTTCTTT. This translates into CASALEGGTEAFF.

In DNA form, the CDR3 reads TGTGCCAGCAGCTTACCGACAGGGACCCAAGAGACCCAGTACTTC. Protein product: CASSLPTGTQETQYF. The V and J genes are TRBV7-9 and TRBJ2-5, with 7 bases identical to TRBD1. Per the germline V gene, CDR1 is SEHNR and CDR2 is FQNEAQ (reference sequence). This CDR3 contains 15 residues. With 2 bases clipped from V and 1 base from J, the junction kept 4 bases outside the gene matches.

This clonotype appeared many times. CDR3 DNA: TGCGCCAGCAGCGCAACAGAGAAACCCAACTATGGCTACACCTTC. Its translation is CASSATEKPNYGYTF. The V and J genes are TRBV5-1 and TRBJ1-2; D gene unclear. Per the germline V gene, CDR1 is SGHRS and CDR2 is YFSETQ. V lost 4 bases, J lost 2 bases, and 15 bases lay in between. The CDR3 loop spans 15 amino acids.

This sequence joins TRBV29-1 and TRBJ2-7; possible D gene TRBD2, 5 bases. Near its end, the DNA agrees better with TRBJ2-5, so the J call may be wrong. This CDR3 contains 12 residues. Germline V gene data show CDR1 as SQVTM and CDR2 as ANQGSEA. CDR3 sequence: CSVDRGEWTQYF. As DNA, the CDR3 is TGCAGCGTTGACCGGGGAGAATGGACCCAGTACTTC.

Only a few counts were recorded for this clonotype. CDR3 protein: CAISEPGTGNSYEQYF. CDR3 nucleotide sequence: TGTGCCATCAGTGAGCCCGGGACAGGGAACTCCTACGAGCAGTACTTC. J is TRBJ2-7 and V is TRBV10-3; 9 bases are shared with TRBD1. CDR3 length: 16 amino acids. Germline-derived CDR1 and CDR2 are ENHRY and SYGVKD. V was pared by 2 bases and J by 0 bases, with 5 bases of the junction left unmatched.

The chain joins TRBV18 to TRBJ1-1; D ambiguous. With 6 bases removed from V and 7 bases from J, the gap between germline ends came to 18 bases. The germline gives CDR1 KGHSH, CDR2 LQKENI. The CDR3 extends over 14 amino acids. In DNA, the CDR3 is TGTGCCAGCTCCCCGGGCCCCAGAGACCTTGAAGCTTTCTTT. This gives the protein CASSPGPRDLEAFF. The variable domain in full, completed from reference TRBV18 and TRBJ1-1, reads NAGVMQNPRHLVRRRGQEARLRCSPMKGHSHVYWYRQLPEEGLKFMVYLQKENIIDESGMPKERFSAEFPKEGPSILRIQQVVRGDSAAYFCASSPGPRDLEAFFGQGTRLTVV.

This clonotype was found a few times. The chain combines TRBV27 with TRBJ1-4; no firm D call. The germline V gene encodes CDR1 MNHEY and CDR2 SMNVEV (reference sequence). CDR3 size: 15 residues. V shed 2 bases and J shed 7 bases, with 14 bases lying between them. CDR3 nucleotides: TGTGCCAGCAGTTTAACTGGAGGGTTAGGTGAAAAACTGTTTTTT. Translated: CASSLTGGLGEKLFF.

CDR3 residues: CASSPGPQGGNEQYF. CDR3 coding DNA: TGTGCCAGCAGCCCTGGACCCCAGGGCGGTAACGAGCAGTACTTC. This chain connects TRBV7-6 to TRBJ2-4, with D tentatively TRBD1 (5 bases). The DNA end is a closer match to TRBJ2-7, so the J assignment may be wrong. The CDR3 contains 15 residues. The V gene's germline CDR1 is SGHVS and CDR2 FNYEAQ.

As DNA, the CDR3 is TGCAGTGCTAGGGGCAGCCCGGAGACCCAGTACTTC. Its protein product is CSARGSPETQYF. The gene calls are TRBV20-1 and TRBJ2-5; no reliable D call. The germline V gene has CDR1 DFQATT and CDR2 SNEGSKA (reference sequence). Trimming removed 3 bases at V and 5 bases at J, with 10 bases between. This CDR3 has 12 amino acids.

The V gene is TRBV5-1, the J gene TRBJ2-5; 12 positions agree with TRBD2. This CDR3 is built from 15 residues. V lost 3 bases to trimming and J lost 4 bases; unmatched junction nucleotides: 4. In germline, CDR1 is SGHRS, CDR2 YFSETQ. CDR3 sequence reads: CASSYRLAGAETQYF. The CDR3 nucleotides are TGCGCCAGCAGCTACCGACTAGCGGGGGCAGAGACCCAGTACTTC.

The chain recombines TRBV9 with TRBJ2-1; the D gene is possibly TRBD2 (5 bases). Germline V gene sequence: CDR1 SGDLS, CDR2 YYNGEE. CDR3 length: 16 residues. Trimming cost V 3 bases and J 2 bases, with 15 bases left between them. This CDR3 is CASSEHPRGTYNEQFF. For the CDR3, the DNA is TGTGCCAGCAGCGAACACCCCCGGGGTACCTACAATGAGCAGTTCTTC.

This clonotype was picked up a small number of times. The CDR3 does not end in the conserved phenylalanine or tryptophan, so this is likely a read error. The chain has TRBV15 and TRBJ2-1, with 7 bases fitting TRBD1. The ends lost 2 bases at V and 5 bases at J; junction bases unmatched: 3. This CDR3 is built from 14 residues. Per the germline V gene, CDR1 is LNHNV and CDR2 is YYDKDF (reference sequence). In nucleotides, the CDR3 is TGTGCCACCAGCAGACTGGGACAGAACAATGAGCAGTTCGTC. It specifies CATSRLGQNNEQFV.

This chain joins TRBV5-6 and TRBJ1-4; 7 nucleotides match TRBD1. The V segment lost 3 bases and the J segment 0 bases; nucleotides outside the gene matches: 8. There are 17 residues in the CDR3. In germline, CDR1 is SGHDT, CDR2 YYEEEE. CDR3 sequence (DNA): TGTGCCAGCAGCTCTCCGAGGGGGCAGACAACTAATGAAAAACTGTTTTTT. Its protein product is CASSSPRGQTTNEKLFF.

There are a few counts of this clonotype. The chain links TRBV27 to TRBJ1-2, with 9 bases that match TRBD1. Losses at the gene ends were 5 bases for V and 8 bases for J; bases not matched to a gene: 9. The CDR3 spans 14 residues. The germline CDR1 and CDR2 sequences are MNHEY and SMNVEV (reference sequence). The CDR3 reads CASSPLHRGRGYTF. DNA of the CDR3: TGTGCCAGCAGTCCACTCCACAGGGGGCGCGGCTACACCTTC.

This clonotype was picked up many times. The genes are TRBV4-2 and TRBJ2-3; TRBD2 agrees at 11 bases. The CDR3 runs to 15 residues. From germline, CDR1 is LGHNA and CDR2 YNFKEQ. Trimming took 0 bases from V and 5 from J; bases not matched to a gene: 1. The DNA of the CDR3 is TGTGCCAGCAGCCAAGAAACTAGCGGGGGAGATACGCAGTATTTT. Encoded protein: CASSQETSGGDTQYF.

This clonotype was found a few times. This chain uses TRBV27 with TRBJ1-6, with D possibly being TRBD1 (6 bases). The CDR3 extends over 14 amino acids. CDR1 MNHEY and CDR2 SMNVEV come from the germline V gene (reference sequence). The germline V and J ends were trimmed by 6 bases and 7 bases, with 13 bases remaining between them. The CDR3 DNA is TGTGCCAGCAGAATTGACAGGTCGAATTCACCCCTCCACTTT. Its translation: CASRIDRSNSPLHF.

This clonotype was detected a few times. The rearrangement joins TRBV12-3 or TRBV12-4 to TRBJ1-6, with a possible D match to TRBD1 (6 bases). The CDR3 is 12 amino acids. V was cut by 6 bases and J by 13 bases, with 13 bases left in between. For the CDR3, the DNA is TGTGCCAGCAGCCGTGACAGGACTCCCCTCCACTTT. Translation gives CASSRDRTPLHF.